A selection of T cell receptor beta chains follows, all from one sample in a study of blood T cell repertoires in COVID-19. Profiling relied on immunoSEQ multiplex PCR, and the TCRdb table lists in-frame clones only, not all of them. The profile shows a few hundred thousand clones, roughly 90% of them singletons. Sequencing input: peripheral blood. These receptors came from a woman aged 25 to 39 with COVID-19, enrolled during active disease. CDR3s leave out the opening cysteine and the closing phenylalanine or tryptophan. A D gene is named only where the DNA matches it firmly. Some rows mark clone size as missing; the rest say once, few, many or name a class of expanded clone.

V: TRBV24-1; size: NA; D: NA; J: TRBJ2-1; CDR3: ATSPGGYNEQF
V: TRBV18; size: NA; D: NA; J: TRBJ2-7; CDR3: ASYNRTAYEQY
V: TRBV7-9; size: NA; D: TRBD1; J: TRBJ1-1; CDR3: ASSPLTGEGTEAF
V: TRBV7-9; size: NA; D: NA; J: TRBJ2-1; CDR3: ASSSIAMYNEQF
V: TRBV18; size: NA; D: NA; J: TRBJ1-1; CDR3: ASSPREGKGTEAF
V: TRBV18; size: NA; D: TRBD1; J: TRBJ2-3; CDR3: ASTGQNTDTQY
V: TRBV27; size: NA; D: TRBD1; J: TRBJ2-7; CDR3: ASSKLQQGATNYEQY
V: TRBV9; size: NA; D: TRBD1; J: TRBJ1-1; CDR3: ASSPRTGMNTEAF
V: TRBV19; size: NA; D: NA; J: TRBJ1-5; CDR3: ASMGQGYGPQH
V: TRBV18; size: NA; D: NA; J: TRBJ2-5; CDR3: ASSPERQETQY
V: TRBV9; size: NA; D: NA; J: TRBJ2-1; CDR3: ASSVDADEQF
V: TRBV10-1; size: NA; D: NA; J: TRBJ2-2; CDR3: ASSEQGNGELF
V: TRBV5-1; size: NA; D: TRBD1; J: TRBJ2-7; CDR3: ASSPGQVDYEQY
V: TRBV14; size: once; D: NA; J: TRBJ2-7; CDR3: ASSQTYTGKESYEQY
V: TRBV2; size: NA; D: TRBD2; J: TRBJ2-7; CDR3: ASSEGRGIVLAGANYEQY
V: TRBV6-5; size: NA; D: NA; J: TRBJ1-1; CDR3: ASTLGFRGTEAF
V: TRBV11-2; size: NA; D: TRBD2; J: TRBJ2-3; CDR3: ASSLGSSGHTDTQY
V: TRBV28; size: once; D: NA; J: TRBJ2-5; CDR3: ASSSLVAGEETQY
V: TRBV10-3; size: NA; D: TRBD2; J: TRBJ2-5; CDR3: AISESRAGEETQY
V: TRBV27; size: NA; D: NA; J: TRBJ2-7; CDR3: ASKTKDGVSYEQY
V: TRBV6-4; size: few; D: TRBD1; J: TRBJ1-1; CDR3: ASSAEQESGTGNTEAF
V: TRBV18; size: NA; D: TRBD2; J: TRBJ2-3; CDR3: ASSPGGQSTDTQY
V: TRBV6-6; size: NA; D: TRBD2; J: TRBJ2-1; CDR3: ASSYGGLHYNEQF
V: TRBV19; size: NA; D: NA; J: TRBJ2-1; CDR3: ATCPVTGSYNEQF
V: TRBV29-1; size: few; D: NA; J: TRBJ2-7; CDR3: SAWESSYEQY
V: TRBV5-1; size: NA; D: NA; J: TRBJ2-7; CDR3: ASAWRYPAYEQY
V: TRBV28; size: NA; D: TRBD1; J: TRBJ1-4; CDR3: ASSPGDRDEKLF
V: TRBV27; size: NA; D: TRBD1; J: TRBJ2-5; CDR3: ASSPRQGETQY
V: TRBV20-1; size: once; D: TRBD1; J: TRBJ1-1; CDR3: SGQGSAEAF
V: TRBV28; size: NA; D: NA; J: TRBJ1-1; CDR3: ASSHSGGTEAF
V: TRBV6-5; size: NA; D: TRBD1; J: TRBJ2-7; CDR3: ASRAGQGLYEQY
V: TRBV6-5; size: NA; D: NA; J: TRBJ1-4; CDR3: ASTKGGLGEKLF
V: TRBV19; size: NA; D: TRBD1; J: TRBJ1-1; CDR3: ASSMMQQGATEAF
V: TRBV5-4; size: NA; D: TRBD1; J: TRBJ2-2; CDR3: ASSLGQGITGELF
V: TRBV5-1; size: NA; D: NA; J: TRBJ1-4; CDR3: ASSLERGSNEKLF
V: TRBV5-1; size: NA; D: TRBD1; J: TRBJ1-3; CDR3: ASSPQGANSGNTIY
V: TRBV6-5; size: NA; D: TRBD1; J: TRBJ1-5; CDR3: ASLWTGGNQPQH
V: TRBV27; size: NA; D: TRBD1; J: TRBJ1-2; CDR3: ASSFGTGFNGYT
V: TRBV6-5; size: NA; D: NA; J: TRBJ2-3; CDR3: ASRESSTDTQY
V: TRBV24-1; size: once; D: TRBD1; J: TRBJ2-2; CDR3: AASRDSNTGELF
V: TRBV7-8; size: NA; D: TRBD2; J: TRBJ2-1; CDR3: ASSLAGGRGDYNEQF
V: TRBV10-2; size: NA; D: NA; J: TRBJ1-4; CDR3: ASSDRVTNEKLF
V: TRBV28; size: NA; D: NA; J: TRBJ1-6; CDR3: ATWAFRGNSPLH
V: TRBV10-1; size: NA; D: NA; J: TRBJ2-5; CDR3: ASSENPGETQY
V: TRBV19; size: NA; D: NA; J: TRBJ1-1; CDR3: ASSIGGALNTEAF